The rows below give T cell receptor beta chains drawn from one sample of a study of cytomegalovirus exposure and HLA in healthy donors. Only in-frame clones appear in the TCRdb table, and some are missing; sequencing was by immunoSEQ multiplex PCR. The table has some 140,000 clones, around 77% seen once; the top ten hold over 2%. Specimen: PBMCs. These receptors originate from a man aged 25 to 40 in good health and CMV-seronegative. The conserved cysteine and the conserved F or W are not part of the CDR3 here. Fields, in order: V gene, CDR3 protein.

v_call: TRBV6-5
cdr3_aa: ASSPTLEREQF

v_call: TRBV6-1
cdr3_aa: ASGGTGGSYEQY

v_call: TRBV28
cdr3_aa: ASDPGQGYEQY

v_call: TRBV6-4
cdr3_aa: ASSPAGTPRDYEQY

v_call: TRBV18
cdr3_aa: ASSPPGVILRNEQF

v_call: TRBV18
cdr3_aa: ASSPQGQGALSYNEQF

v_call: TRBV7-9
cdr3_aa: ASSFNSGEEQF

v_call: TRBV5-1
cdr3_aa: ASSLAAPSYNEQF

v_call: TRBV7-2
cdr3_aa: ASSFTSDSYEQY

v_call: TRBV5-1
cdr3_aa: ASSFETGSYEQY

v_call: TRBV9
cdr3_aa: ASSQGEETQY

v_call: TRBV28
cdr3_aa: ASSLLIRGGGQSL

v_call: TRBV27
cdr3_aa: ASSPGLAGGGEQF

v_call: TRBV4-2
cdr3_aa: ASSQGDSSDYWNTGELF

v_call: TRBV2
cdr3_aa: ASRGGLAVTDTQY

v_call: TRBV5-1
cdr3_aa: ASSPRPSGGELF